The next 30 T cell receptor beta chains were all read from a single sample in a study of cytomegalovirus exposure and HLA in healthy donors. A multiplex PCR was run with 60 Vbeta primers and 13 Jbeta primers. Profiled with immunoSEQ multiplex PCR; TCRdb holds only in-frame clones, not every one. In the table there are roughly 100,000 clones, 65% to 80% of which are singletons. The sequenced sample was PBMCs. The receptor source for this set is a woman aged 45-65 years in good health and CMV-seropositive.

The chain carries TRBV5-1 and TRBJ1-4, with a weak D call TRBD1 (5 bases). Per the germline V gene, CDR1 is SGHRS and CDR2 is YFSETQ. With 2 bases removed from V and 4 bases from J, the gap between germline ends came to 12 bases. The length of the CDR3 is 15 residues. CDR3 sequence (DNA): TGCGCCAGCAGCTTTTTACCCAGGGATAATGAAAAACTGTTTTTT. Its translation is CASSFLPRDNEKLFF.

The gene calls are TRBV9 and TRBJ1-5; TRBD1 matches 7 bases. The V and J ends lost 5 bases and 7 bases, in that order; junction bases with no gene match: 15. The V gene's germline CDR1 is SGDLS and CDR2 YYNGEE. This CDR3 is built from 16 residues. CDR3: CASRACRIDRAQPQHF. CDR3 in DNA: TGTGCCAGCAGGGCCTGTCGTATCGACAGGGCCCAGCCCCAGCATTTT.

The chain employs TRBV5-4 and TRBJ2-2; a weak D match, TRBD2 (6 bases). This CDR3 contains 15 residues. CDR1 SGHNT and CDR2 YYREEE come from the germline V gene (reference sequence). The germline V and J ends were trimmed by 4 bases and 2 bases, with 12 bases remaining between them. The CDR3 DNA follows: TGTGCCAGCAGCGAGGGACTCACAAACACCGGGGAGCTGTTTTTT. Its protein is CASSEGLTNTGELFF. Drawing the rest from reference TRBV5-4 and TRBJ2-2, the complete variable domain is ETGVTQSPTHLIKTRGQQVTLRCSSQSGHNTVSWYQQALGQGPQFIFQYYREEENGRGNFPPRFSGLQFPNYSSELNVNALELDDSALYLCASSEGLTNTGELFFGEGSRLTVL.

This clone was seen more than once but under ten times. The chain carries TRBV19 and TRBJ2-7; 10 bases line up with TRBD1. This CDR3 has 13 amino acids. The ends lost 3 bases at V and 6 bases at J; junction bases unmatched: 2. The V gene's germline CDR1 is LNHDA and CDR2 SQIVND (reference sequence). For the CDR3, the DNA is TGTGCCAGTAGTATTGGGGACAGGGGCGAGCAGTACTTC. Amino acid sequence: CASSIGDRGEQYF.

Concerning this clone: The junction shows a germline mismatch at one end, possibly a read error. The chain recombines TRBV11-2 with TRBJ1-3, with D perhaps matching TRBD1 (5 bases). This CDR3 is built from 18 residues. Germline lookup yields CDR1 SGHAT and CDR2 FQNNGV. Written as DNA, the CDR3 is TGTGCCAGCAGCTTAGATCCCCGACAGCCAAGCTCTGGAAACACCATGTATTTT. This encodes CASSLDPRQPSSGNTMYF.

The chain is built from TRBV19 and TRBJ2-7, with D possibly being TRBD2 (6 bases). Trimming removed 5 bases from V and 6 bases from J, with 14 bases in between. The CDR3 totals 13 residues. Germline loops: CDR1 LNHDA, CDR2 SQIVND (reference sequence). The chain's CDR3 is CASSPRLEGEQYF. The CDR3 DNA sequence: TGTGCCAGTAGTCCCCGTTTGGAGGGCGAGCAGTACTTC. Full variable domain (missing parts from reference TRBV19 and TRBJ2-7): DGGITQSPKYLFRKEGQNVTLSCEQNLNHDAMYWYRQDPGQGLRLIYYSQIVNDFQKGDIAEGYSVSREKKESFPLTVTSAQKNPTAFYLCASSPRLEGEQYFGPGTRLTVT.

This clone appeared once. The chain carries TRBV29-1 and TRBJ1-1; D uncertain. The germline gives CDR1 SQVTM, CDR2 ANQGSEA. This CDR3 has 13 amino acids. The V gene lost 4 bases and the J gene lost 0 bases, with 9 bases spanning the gap. The CDR3 DNA reads as TGCAGCGTTGTTAGCAGTCTGAACACTGAAGCTTTCTTT. Its protein is CSVVSSLNTEAFF.

This rearrangement joins TRBV6-6 to TRBJ2-1; D might be TRBD2 (7 bases). Germline V gene data show CDR1 as MNHNY and CDR2 as SVGAGI (reference sequence). CDR3 length: 15 amino acids. The V gene lost 5 bases and the J gene lost 8 bases, with 19 bases spanning the gap. The CDR3 region has the DNA TGTGCCAGCAGTCCCCAGCGGGTAGGGGGGGATGAGCAGTTCTTC. This encodes CASSPQRVGGDEQFF.

This clone was detected ten times or more. V gene TRBV4-3 combines with J gene TRBJ2-7, with D possibly being TRBD1 (6 bases). The CDR3 is made up of 14 amino acids. Germline V gene sequence: CDR1 LGHNA, CDR2 YSLEER. Trimming cost V 0 bases and J 4 bases, with 10 bases left between them. CDR3 amino acids: CASSQDQGSYEQYF. CDR3 nucleotide sequence: TGCGCCAGCAGCCAAGATCAGGGGTCGTACGAGCAGTACTTC.

The chain joins TRBV7-3 to TRBJ2-3; a weak D match, TRBD2 (5 bases). Deletions cut 3 bases from V and 1 base from J, with 11 bases between. Per germline, CDR1 SGHTA and CDR2 FQGTGA. The CDR3 spans 15 residues. The CDR3 sequence: CASSLQRGRTDTQYF. DNA for the CDR3: TGTGCCAGCAGCTTGCAGCGCGGGCGCACAGATACGCAGTATTTT.

With regard to this clone: An end of the junction does not agree with germline; a read error may underlie this. The J gene is TRBJ2-1, the V gene TRBV11-2; the match to TRBD1 covers 7 bases. The CDR3 length is 12 residues. In germline, CDR1 is SGHAT, CDR2 FQNNGV. The CDR3: CASSLGDPGGIF. DNA of the CDR3: TGTGCCAGCAGCTTAGGGGACCCAGGGGGAATCTTC.

This sequence joins TRBV7-9 and TRBJ2-1, with D hard to call. The CDR3 has 15 amino acids. The germline CDR1 and CDR2 sequences are SEHNR and FQNEAQ (reference sequence). Trimming shortened V by 2 bases and J by 3 bases, and 11 bases separated the two germline ends. CDR3 region: CASSLLSGHYNEQFF. In DNA form, the CDR3 reads TGTGCCAGCAGCTTACTTTCTGGCCACTACAATGAGCAGTTCTTC.

Regarding this clone: An end of the junction does not agree with germline; a read error may underlie this. Other DNA sequences from this sample encode an identical CDR3 as well. CDR3 DNA: TGTGCTAGCAGCTTAGAGCGGGGTCAGCCCCAGCATTTT. Its translation: CASSLERGQPQHF. The chain carries TRBV7-7 and TRBJ1-5; D call uncertain. Germline V gene sequence: CDR1 SSHAT, CDR2 FNYEAQ (reference sequence). This CDR3 comprises 13 residues. Variable domain in full (rest from reference TRBV7-7 and TRBJ1-5): GAGVSQSPRYKVTKRGQDVTLRCDPISSHATLYWYQQALGQGPEFLTYFNYEAQPDKSGLPSDRFSAERPEGSISTLTIQRTEQRDSAMYRCASSLERGQPQHFGDGTRLSIL.

The chain uses TRBV5-1 and TRBJ2-1, with D tentatively TRBD1 (6 bases). The length of the CDR3 is 15 residues. Trimming left V 0 bases short and J 7 bases short, with 14 bases between. The V gene's germline CDR1 is SGHRS and CDR2 YFSETQ. This CDR3 reads CASSLGGGEMNEQFF. In nucleotides, the CDR3 is TGCGCCAGCAGCTTGGGAGGGGGAGAGATGAATGAGCAGTTCTTC.

This sequence joins TRBV6-6 and TRBJ2-3; no clear D. The CDR3 sequence is 16 residues long. Germline V gives CDR1 MNHNY, CDR2 SVGAGI (reference sequence). Trimming cost V 0 bases and J 1 base, with 11 bases left between them. DNA for the CDR3: TGTGCCAGCAGTTACTCGCATCCAGTTGGCACAGATACGCAGTATTTT. Protein sequence: CASSYSHPVGTDTQYF.

This chain links TRBV2 with TRBJ1-5; unclear D gene. Germline loops: CDR1 SNHLY, CDR2 FYNNEI. The CDR3 loop spans 16 amino acids. Trimming took off 2 bases at V and 2 bases at J, with 13 bases between the two ends. CDR3 sequence (DNA): TGTGCCAGCAGTGAAAGGTCGGGAAGGGGCAATCAGCCCCAGCATTTT. The encoded protein is CASSERSGRGNQPQHF.

This chain connects TRBV14 to TRBJ2-3; tentative D call: TRBD2 (5 bases). Per germline, CDR1 SGHDN and CDR2 FVKESK. With 0 bases removed from V and 2 bases from J, the gap between germline ends came to 9 bases. CDR3 length: 15 amino acids. The CDR3 sequence is CASSQEQRYTDTQYF. In DNA form, the CDR3 reads TGTGCCAGCAGCCAAGAGCAGCGGTACACAGATACGCAGTATTTT.

This clone was seen a few times. Other nucleotide sequences in the sample specify the same CDR3. The chain carries TRBV5-1 and TRBJ1-4; a possible D gene is TRBD1 (6 bases). Germline V lookup: CDR1 SGHRS, CDR2 YFSETQ. Deletions cut 4 bases from V and 5 bases from J, with 15 bases between. The CDR3 length is 15 residues. The CDR3: CASSPPGQGNEKLFF. Here the CDR3 DNA reads TGCGCCAGCAGCCCGCCTGGGCAGGGGAATGAAAAACTGTTTTTT.

The chain recombines TRBV9 with TRBJ1-2; TRBD1 matches at 11 bases. The V and J ends lost 3 bases and 4 bases, in that order; junction bases with no gene match: 5. Germline V CDR1 and CDR2: SGDLS, YYNGEE. The length of the CDR3 is 15 residues. CDR3 sequence (DNA): TGTGCCAGCAGCGCCGGACAGGGGGCTGGCTATGGCTACACCTTC. Translating it yields CASSAGQGAGYGYTF.

This chain connects TRBV28 to TRBJ2-3; no firm D call. V was trimmed by 2 bases and J by 1 base, leaving 13 bases between them. Germline-derived CDR1 and CDR2 are MDHEN and SYDVKM. CDR3 length: 16 amino acids. The chain's CDR3 is CASSLPLLRGTDTQYF. CDR3 in DNA: TGTGCCAGCAGTTTACCCCTACTACGGGGCACAGATACGCAGTATTTT.

The chain is built from TRBV11-3 and TRBJ2-2, with 8 bases lining up with TRBD1. Losses at the gene ends were 3 bases for V and 1 base for J; bases not matched to a gene: 4. Germline loops: CDR1 SGHNT, CDR2 YENEEA. The CDR3 runs to 16 residues. The DNA of the CDR3 is TGTGCCAGCAGCTTTCAGGGACAGGTGAACACCGGGGAGCTGTTTTTT. Encoded protein: CASSFQGQVNTGELFF.

The genes are TRBV5-5 and TRBJ2-3, with D uncertain. This CDR3 is built from 13 residues. Between the trimmed V and J ends, which lost 6 bases and 1 base, there was a span of 9 bases. Looked up from germline, CDR1 is SGHKS and CDR2 is YYEKEE (reference sequence). Here the CDR3 reads CASTPTGTDTQYF. Written as DNA, the CDR3 is TGTGCCAGCACCCCTACTGGCACAGATACGCAGTATTTT.

The gene calls are TRBV28 and TRBJ2-2; D unresolved. The ends were cut back, 5 bases at V and 2 bases at J, with 15 bases in the middle. From germline, CDR1 is MDHEN and CDR2 SYDVKM. The CDR3 spans 16 residues. DNA for the CDR3: TGTGCCAGCAGTCCCGCAATCGCAGAAAACACCGGGGAGCTGTTTTTT. It is translated as CASSPAIAENTGELFF.

The V call is TRBV11-2, the J call TRBJ1-1; D is unclear. V gave up 0 bases and J gave up 7 bases, with 9 bases separating them. This CDR3 spans 13 amino acids. Germline-derived CDR1 and CDR2 are SGHAT and FQNNGV. In DNA, the CDR3 is TGTGCCAGCAGCTTAGACGGGTTTGGTGAAGCTTTCTTT. Its protein is CASSLDGFGEAFF.

The chain links TRBV28 to TRBJ2-7, with 9 bases fitting TRBD1. The germline V gene encodes CDR1 MDHEN and CDR2 SYDVKM. CDR3 length: 16 amino acids. Trimming at V came to 5 bases and at J to 2 bases, leaving 10 bases not matched to a gene. CDR3 sequence reads: CASSRIPGQGPYEQYF. CDR3 DNA: TGTGCCAGCAGTCGAATTCCGGGACAGGGTCCCTACGAGCAGTACTTC.

The V gene is TRBV5-6, the J gene TRBJ2-1; tentatively, D is TRBD2 (6 bases). The CDR3 extends over 16 amino acids. Trimming cost V 0 bases and J 4 bases, with 14 bases left between them. Per germline, CDR1 SGHDT and CDR2 YYEEEE. For the CDR3, the DNA is TGTGCCAGCAGCTTGGCTGGAGGGACGGGATACAATGAGCAGTTCTTC. Protein: CASSLAGGTGYNEQFF.

This clone has only a few counts. This sequence joins TRBV6-4 and TRBJ2-3; D unclear. This CDR3 comprises 14 residues. V was pared by 5 bases and J by 0 bases, with 9 bases between. CDR1 is MRHNA, CDR2 SNTAGT, per germline. DNA for the CDR3: TGTGCCAGCAGTCTAATGCCTAGCACAGATACGCAGTATTTT. It encodes CASSLMPSTDTQYF.

The chain combines TRBV5-1 with TRBJ2-1; D may be TRBD2 (6 bases). Germline V gene sequence: CDR1 SGHRS, CDR2 YFSETQ. The V and J ends lost 0 bases and 3 bases respectively, with 13 bases between them. The CDR3 extends over 16 amino acids. CDR3 region: CASSLGGGDFYNEQFF. The CDR3 DNA sequence: TGCGCCAGCAGCTTGGGGGGCGGGGACTTCTACAATGAGCAGTTCTTC.

V usage is TRBV5-4 and J usage is TRBJ2-1, with 11 positions matching TRBD2. This CDR3 has 15 amino acids. Germline V gene sequence: CDR1 SGHNT, CDR2 YYREEE (reference sequence). V lost 4 bases, J lost 2 bases, and 2 bases stayed unmatched. The CDR3, as DNA: TGTGCCAGCAGCCCGACTAGCGGGACCTACAATGAGCAGTTCTTC. Amino acid sequence: CASSPTSGTYNEQFF.

This clone appeared once. This chain connects TRBV28 to TRBJ2-1; the match to TRBD2 covers 7 bases. This CDR3 has 14 residues. Trimming cost V 7 bases and J 5 bases; bases outside gene matches: 8. Looked up from germline, CDR1 is MDHEN and CDR2 is SYDVKM. The CDR3 here is CASTTPGLNNEQFF. In DNA, the CDR3 is TGTGCCAGCACCACCCCGGGACTAAACAATGAGCAGTTCTTC.